These T cell receptor beta chains were read from a single sample in a study of T cells in Graves' hyperthyroidism and ophthalmopathy. TCRdb reprocessed the multiplex PCR reads with MiXCR, giving one entry per CDR3 protein. The table records about 270,000 distinct CDR3 sequences, roughly 15% of them present only once. The sample consisted of blood. The receptors shown here come from a woman aged 45 to 65 with Graves' hyperthyroidism that later progressed to Graves' ophthalmopathy. CDR3s include the opening cysteine and the closing phenylalanine or tryptophan. D genes are given only for firm matches. Part of the rows lack a size; the others show once, few, many or a class for expanded clones.

d_gene	v_gene	j_gene	abundance	CDR3nt	CDR3aa
.	TRBV14	TRBJ2-3	few	TGTGCCAGCAGCCAAGACCCAACTAGCACAGATACGCAGTATTTT	CASSQDPTSTDTQYF
TRBD1	TRBV24-1	TRBJ2-2	many	TGTGCCACCAGTGAAAGCGATGGGACAGCCGGGGAGCTGTTTTTT	CATSESDGTAGELFF
TRBD2	TRBV5-4	TRBJ2-3	many	TGTGCCAGCAGCTCACCACTAGCGGGAGTCGGCCCAGATACGCAGTATTTT	CASSSPLAGVGPDTQYF
.	TRBV27	TRBJ2-2	many	TGTGCCAGCAGTCCAACTACGCCAGCGATCACACTCACCGGGGAGCTGTTTTTT	CASSPTTPAITLTGELFF
TRBD1	TRBV19	TRBJ2-4	few	TGTGCCAGTAGTGCAGAGGGGACAGGGAGGAACATTCAGTACTTC	CASSAEGTGRNIQYF
.	TRBV2	TRBJ2-5	many	TGTGCCAGCAGTGAAGCGCTTCCGGGGGAGACCCAGTACTTC	CASSEALPGETQYF
.	TRBV28	TRBJ2-7	many	TGTGCCAGCAGTTTAGCCAGGGGAAGCTCCTACGAGCAGTACTTC	CASSLARGSSYEQYF
TRBD2	TRBV5-8	TRBJ2-1	many	TGTGCCAGCAGCCCCGGGACTAGCGGGAGGGGGAATGAGCAGTTCTTC	CASSPGTSGRGNEQFF
.	TRBV20-1	TRBJ2-7	many	TGCAGTGCCCCCGGGACCGCCGGCTACGAGCAGTACTTC	CSAPGTAGYEQYF
.	TRBV28	TRBJ2-7	many	TGTGCCAGCACCTTAAGCTACAGCGGGCACCTCTCCTACGAGCAGTACTTC	CASTLSYSGHLSYEQYF
.	TRBV28	TRBJ1-2	few	TGTGCCAGCACCAACTTGGGGGGTAAAGTTGGCTACACCTTC	CASTNLGGKVGYTF
.	TRBV28	TRBJ2-1	many	TGTGCTTCAGGCGGGGAATTGAGCTCCTACAATGAGCAGTTCTTC	CASGGELSSYNEQFF
.	TRBV6-1	TRBJ2-1	.	TGTGCCAGCAACCTCAGCCCCCTCAATGAGCAGTTCTTC	CASNLSPLNEQFF
TRBD2	TRBV3-1	TRBJ2-7	.	TGTGCCAGCAGCCAAGAGGGAGGGCCAGGGGAGCAGTACTTC	CASSQEGGPGEQYF
.	TRBV5-1	TRBJ2-1	many	TGCGCCAGCACCTCCCAGGGGGGTACCTACAATGAGCAGTTCTTC	CASTSQGGTYNEQFF
.	TRBV7-2	TRBJ2-5	many	TGTGCCAGCAGCTTAGCAGTGTTGGAGACCCAGTACTTC	CASSLAVLETQYF
TRBD1	TRBV28	TRBJ2-3	many	TGTGCCAGCAGCCCAATACGACAGGGATTCACAGATACGCAGTATTTT	CASSPIRQGFTDTQYF
.	TRBV5-5	TRBJ1-2	many	TGTGCCAGCAGCTCACGGGGTACCTATGGCTACACCTTC	CASSSRGTYGYTF
.	TRBV30	TRBJ2-2	many	TGTGCCTGGACAAAGACAGCGAACACCGGGGAGCTGTTTTTT	CAWTKTANTGELFF
.	TRBV6-2/TRBV6-3	TRBJ2-2	.	TGTGCCAGCAGTCACAGGGTAGGCGGGGAGCTGTTTTTT	CASSHRVGGELFF
TRBD2	TRBV6-1	TRBJ2-1	few	TGTGCCAGCATGCTAGCGGGAGTTGAGGATGAGCAGTTCTTC	CASMLAGVEDEQFF
.	TRBV20-1	TRBJ1-2	.	TGCAGTGCTAGAGGTTTCACTGGTCCTAACTATGGCTACACCTTC	CSARGFTGPNYGYTF
.	TRBV7-2	TRBJ2-7	many	TGTGCCAGCAGCTTAGGTGGCAGCCCCTACGAGCAGTACTTC	CASSLGGSPYEQYF
.	TRBV9	TRBJ2-5	.	TGTGCCAGCAGCGAGCAGGGGGGTGGAGGAGAGACCCAGTACTTC	CASSEQGGGGETQYF
.	TRBV7-9	TRBJ2-3	.	TGTGCCAGCAGCATAACCGCCCAGGGGGATACGCAGTATTTT	CASSITAQGDTQYF
.	TRBV28	TRBJ2-2	many	TGTGCCAGCATCACGTCGGGACGAACCGGGGAGCTGTTTTTT	CASITSGRTGELFF
.	TRBV7-9	TRBJ2-1	many	TGTGCCAGCAGCTTAGTCGGGGGCGGCTCCTACAATGAGCAGTTCTTC	CASSLVGGGSYNEQFF
.	TRBV20-1	TRBJ1-1	many	TGCAGTGCTAAGCGAGGTGGGAGTGAAGCTTTCTTT	CSAKRGGSEAFF
.	TRBV5-1	TRBJ1-2	many	TGCGCCAGCAGCCTATCATTCTCTAACTATGGCTACACCTTC	CASSLSFSNYGYTF
.	TRBV28	TRBJ2-1	many	TGTGCCAGCAGTGGGACATTCAGGGGCTCCTACAATGAGCAGTTCTTC	CASSGTFRGSYNEQFF
.	TRBV6-6	TRBJ1-1	many	TGTGCCAGCAGTTACCGGAAGAACACTGAAGCTTTCTTT	CASSYRKNTEAFF
.	TRBV25-1	TRBJ1-1	.	TGTGCCAGCGAGCAGGGATCTGAAGCTTTCTTT	CASEQGSEAFF
.	TRBV6-6	TRBJ2-6	few	TGTGCCAGCAGTTACTCCCCGACTGGGGCCAACGTCCTGACTTTC	CASSYSPTGANVLTF
.	TRBV7-9	TRBJ1-2	few	TGTGCCAGCAGCTTGGGAAATGGGAACTATGGCTACACCTTC	CASSLGNGNYGYTF
TRBD2	TRBV5-1	TRBJ2-1	many	TGCGCCAGCAGCGGGCTTAGCGGGAGAAACTACAATGAGCAGTTCTTC	CASSGLSGRNYNEQFF
.	TRBV10-3	TRBJ2-1	.	TGTGCCATCACCTCAGAAGACTCCCCTCGGGGTGAGCAGTTCTTC	CAITSEDSPRGEQFF
.	TRBV19	TRBJ2-6	.	TGTGCCAGTAGTACCAGGGGTTCTGGGGCCAACGTCCTGACTTTC	CASSTRGSGANVLTF
.	TRBV4-2	TRBJ2-7	few	TGTGCCAGCAGCCAAGGAGGCGGGGTGTACTACGAGCAGTACTTC	CASSQGGGVYYEQYF
.	TRBV9	TRBJ2-3	.	TGTGCCAGCAGCACCCGGGAAAATACGCAGTATTTT	CASSTRENTQYF
TRBD1	TRBV29-1	TRBJ2-3	many	TGCAGCGTTGAAGGGTACGGGACAGGGAAGGATACGCAGTATTTT	CSVEGYGTGKDTQYF
.	TRBV5-6	TRBJ2-5	few	TGTGCCAGCAGCCGAGAGAGGGCGCCCCAGTACTTC	CASSRERAPQYF
.	TRBV5-1	TRBJ2-7	many	TGCGCCAGCAGCTTGGCTCAGGGGCTATACGAGCAGTACTTC	CASSLAQGLYEQYF
TRBD2	TRBV6-1	TRBJ2-5	many	TGTGCCGGGCGACTAGCGGGACAAGAGACCCAGTACTTC	CAGRLAGQETQYF
TRBD1	TRBV2	TRBJ2-6	many	TGTGCCGGTACAGGGGGCTCTGCTGGGGCCAACGTCCTGACTTTC	CAGTGGSAGANVLTF
.	TRBV29-1	TRBJ2-5	many	TGCAGCGTTGAGCGGCAGGGAAGGGAGACCCAGTACTTC	CSVERQGRETQYF
.	TRBV30	TRBJ1-1	.	TGTGCCTGGAGTGCAACCAGGGCTGAAGCTTTCTTT	CAWSATRAEAFF
.	TRBV20-1	TRBJ1-2	many	TGCAGTGCCAGCAGGGGCAAAGGCTACACCTTC	CSASRGKGYTF
TRBD1	TRBV12-3/TRBV12-4	TRBJ1-2	many	TGTGCCAGCAGTTTAGCTAATCTCAGGGGGGGGAACTATGGCTACACCTTC	CASSLANLRGGNYGYTF
.	TRBV28	TRBJ2-6	many	TGTGCCAGTACTCGGAACTCTGGGGCCAACGTCCTGACTTTC	CASTRNSGANVLTF
.	TRBV30	TRBJ2-5	many	TGTGCCTGGAGCAGGGTTCGACAAGAGACCCAGTACTTC	CAWSRVRQETQYF
TRBD1	TRBV2	TRBJ2-7	many	TGTGCCAAAGGACAGGGCCCTTACGAGCAGTACTTC	CAKGQGPYEQYF
TRBD1	TRBV10-3	TRBJ2-4	many	TGTGCCATCAGTGATCCGGGACAGGGGAGGGGAAACATTCAGTACTTC	CAISDPGQGRGNIQYF
.	TRBV5-1	TRBJ1-1	many	TGCGCCAGCAGCCAGGGACAGAACACTGAAGCTTTCTTT	CASSQGQNTEAFF
TRBD2	TRBV3-1	TRBJ2-7	.	TGTGCCAGCAGCCCGGGAGGAGGGAGGGCCCAATCCTACGAGCAGTACTTC	CASSPGGGRAQSYEQYF
.	TRBV9	TRBJ2-3	few	TGTGCCAGCAGCGTAGCGCTGATCACAGATACGCAGTATTTT	CASSVALITDTQYF
.	TRBV12-3/TRBV12-4	TRBJ2-7	many	TGTGCCACCAACGGACCCTCCTACGAGCAGTACTTC	CATNGPSYEQYF
TRBD1	TRBV5-1	TRBJ2-7	many	TGCGCCAGCAGCTTTCCGGGACAGGGTATAGTCGAGCAGTACTTC	CASSFPGQGIVEQYF